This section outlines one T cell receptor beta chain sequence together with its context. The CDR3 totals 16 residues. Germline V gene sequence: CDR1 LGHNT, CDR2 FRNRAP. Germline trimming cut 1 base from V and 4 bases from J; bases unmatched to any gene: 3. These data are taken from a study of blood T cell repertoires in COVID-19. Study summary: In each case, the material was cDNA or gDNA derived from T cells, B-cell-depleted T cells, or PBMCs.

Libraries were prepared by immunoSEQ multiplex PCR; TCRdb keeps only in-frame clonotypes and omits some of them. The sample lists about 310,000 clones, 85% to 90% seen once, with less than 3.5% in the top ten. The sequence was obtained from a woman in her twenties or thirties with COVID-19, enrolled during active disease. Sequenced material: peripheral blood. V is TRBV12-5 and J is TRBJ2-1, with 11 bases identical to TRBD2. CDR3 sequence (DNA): TGTGCTAGTGGTTTGGAGCTAGCGGGAGGTTACAATGAGCAGTTCTTC. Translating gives CASGLELAGGYNEQFF. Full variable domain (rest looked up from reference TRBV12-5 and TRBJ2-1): DARVTQTPRHKVTEMGQEVTMRCQPILGHNTVFWYRQTMMQGLELLAYFRNRAPLDDSGMPKDRFSAEMPDATLATLKIQPSEPRDSAVYFCASGLELAGGYNEQFFGPGTRLTVL.